This T cell receptor beta chain was recorded in a study of blood T cell repertoires in COVID-19. The data were produced by immunoSEQ multiplex PCR, yet TCRdb's version contains in-frame clones alone and is incomplete. This table holds about 98,000 clones, around 72% found once. Germline V gene lookup returns CDR1 MNHEY and CDR2 SMNVEV (reference sequence). With V trimmed by 2 bases and J by 2 bases, 9 bases remained unmatched. The CDR3 consists of 19 residues. The sequencing sample was made of peripheral blood. V and J are TRBV27 and TRBJ2-5; 15 nucleotides agree with TRBD2. The clonotype was recovered from a man aged 70 or older with acute or convalescent COVID-19. The CDR3 DNA sequence: TGTGCCAGCAGTTTAGTCCCGGGACTAGCGGGAGGTGGGCAAGAGACCCAGTACTTC. Translated, it gives CASSLVPGLAGGGQETQYF.